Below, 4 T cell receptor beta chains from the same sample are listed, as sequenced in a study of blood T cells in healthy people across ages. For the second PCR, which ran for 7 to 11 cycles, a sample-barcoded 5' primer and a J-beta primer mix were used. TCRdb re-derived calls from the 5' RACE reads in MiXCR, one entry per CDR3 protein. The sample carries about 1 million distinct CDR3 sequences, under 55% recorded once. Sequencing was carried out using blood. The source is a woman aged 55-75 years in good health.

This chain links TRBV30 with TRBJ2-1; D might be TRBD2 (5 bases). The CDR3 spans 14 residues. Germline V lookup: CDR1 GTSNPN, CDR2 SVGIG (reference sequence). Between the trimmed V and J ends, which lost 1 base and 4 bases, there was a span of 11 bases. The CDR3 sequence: CAWSGASRYNEQFF. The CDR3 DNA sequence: TGTGCCTGGAGTGGCGCTAGCAGGTACAATGAGCAGTTCTTC.

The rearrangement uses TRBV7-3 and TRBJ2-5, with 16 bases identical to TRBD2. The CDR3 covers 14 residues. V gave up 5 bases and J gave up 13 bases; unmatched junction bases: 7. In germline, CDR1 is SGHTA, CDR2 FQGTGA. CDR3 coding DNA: TGTGCCAGCAGCCAGGGACTAGCGGGAGGGAATAGGTACTTC. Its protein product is CASSQGLAGGNRYF.

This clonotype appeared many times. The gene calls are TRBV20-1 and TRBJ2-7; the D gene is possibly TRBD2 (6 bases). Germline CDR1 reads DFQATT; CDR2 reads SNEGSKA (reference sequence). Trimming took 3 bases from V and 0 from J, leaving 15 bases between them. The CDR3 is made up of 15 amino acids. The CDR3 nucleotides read TGCAGTGCTAGTGCCAATTTGGGGGGCTCCTACGAGCAGTACTTC. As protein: CSASANLGGSYEQYF.

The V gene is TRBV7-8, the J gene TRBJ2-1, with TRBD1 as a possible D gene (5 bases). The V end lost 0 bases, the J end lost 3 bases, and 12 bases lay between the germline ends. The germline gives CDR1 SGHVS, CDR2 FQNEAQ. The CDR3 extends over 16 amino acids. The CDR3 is CASSLAGRASYNEQFF. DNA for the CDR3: TGTGCCAGCAGCTTAGCAGGCAGGGCGAGCTACAATGAGCAGTTCTTC.